This T cell receptor (beta chain) was identified during a study of cytomegalovirus exposure and HLA in healthy donors. Study-wide context: About 80 million unique TCRs, all from HLA-typed donors, were included in an early release of the data. Study-level results: In a later analysis, productive TCRs from donors in an Asian-associated ancestry cluster reportedly carried fewer N-insertions than the cohort mean. At a 0.05 false discovery rate, a later analysis found over 15,000 TCR beta sequences to be associated with HLA alleles.

The CDR3 spans 16 residues. The V gene lost 0 bases and the J gene lost 1 base, with 12 bases spanning the gap. CDR1 is WNHNN and CDR2 is SYGVQD in the germline V gene (reference sequence). A note on this clone: What it binds is unknown.

Researchers ran the PCR with 60 Vbeta and 13 Jbeta primers. Data came from immunoSEQ multiplex PCR; TCRdb stores just in-frame clones and leaves some out. In the table there are approximately 100,000 clones, over 70% of which are singletons. The chain joins TRBV10-1 to TRBJ1-1; tentative D call: TRBD1 (5 bases). The TCR comes from a woman aged 40 to 50 in good health and CMV-seronegative. Sample: PBMCs. CDR3 sequence (DNA): TGCGCCAGCAGTGAGTCGCCGTCGGGGGAGAACACTGAAGCTTTCTTT. Its translation: CASSESPSGENTEAFF.